This paragraph reports one TCR beta chain. Its antigen is not known. The CDR3 contains 14 residues. V trimming: 5 bases; J trimming: 0 bases; junction bases outside the gene matches: 0. The germline CDR1 and CDR2 sequences are WSHSY and SAAADI. Researchers partitioned CD4+ cells into CD45RA+ naive and CD45RA-negative memory subsets. The record originates from a study of shared clonotypes between healthy human individuals. Findings of the study overall: Shared clonotypes: about 5.3% naive CD4, roughly 3.8% naive CD8, roughly 2.4% memory CD4, 0.4% to 0.5% memory CD8.

The assay was immunoSEQ multiplex PCR, and TCRdb's table has in-frame clones only and misses some. The sample contains 1,500,000 or so clones, about 98.5% of which appear only once. This sequence joins TRBV10-2 and TRBJ2-7, with 11 bases aligning to TRBD2. The specimen was naive CD4+ T cells sorted from blood. The subset: CD45RA+ positively selected. The source is a man aged 30 to 39 in good health. CDR3 region: CASSLAGGSYEQYF. CDR3 in DNA: TGCGCCAGCAGTCTAGCGGGAGGCTCCTACGAGCAGTACTTC.